This T cell receptor (beta chain) comes out of a study of regulatory T cells in long-lasting Graves disease. Relying on iRepertoire HTBI primers and Arm-PCR of CDR3 regions, the team built TCR beta libraries. TCRdb called the multiplex PCR reads again in MiXCR, with one record for every CDR3 protein. The table includes roughly 400,000 distinct CDR3 sequences, over 15% detected once. The germline CDR1 and CDR2 sequences are MNHEY and SMNVEV (reference sequence). V was clipped by 6 bases and J by 7 bases, with 10 bases between them. This CDR3 contains 12 residues. Specified time point: newly diagnosed GD, antithyroid drugs for less than 3 months. Researchers made the TCR library from RNA that was extracted from PBMCs. An endocrinology department in Xi'an, China, supplied the patients. In addition, the sample was reused for a study of T cells in Graves' hyperthyroidism and ophthalmopathy.

The sample consisted of peripheral blood mononuclear cells (PBMCs), taken at new diagnosis, from a patient treated with antithyroid drugs. The TCR originated in a woman aged 18-35 years with Graves disease. The chain links TRBV27 to TRBJ1-5; a possible D gene is TRBD1 (6 bases). For the CDR3, the DNA is TGTGCCAGCAGAGAAAGGGGGCAGCCCCAGCATTTT. Translation gives CASRERGQPQHF.